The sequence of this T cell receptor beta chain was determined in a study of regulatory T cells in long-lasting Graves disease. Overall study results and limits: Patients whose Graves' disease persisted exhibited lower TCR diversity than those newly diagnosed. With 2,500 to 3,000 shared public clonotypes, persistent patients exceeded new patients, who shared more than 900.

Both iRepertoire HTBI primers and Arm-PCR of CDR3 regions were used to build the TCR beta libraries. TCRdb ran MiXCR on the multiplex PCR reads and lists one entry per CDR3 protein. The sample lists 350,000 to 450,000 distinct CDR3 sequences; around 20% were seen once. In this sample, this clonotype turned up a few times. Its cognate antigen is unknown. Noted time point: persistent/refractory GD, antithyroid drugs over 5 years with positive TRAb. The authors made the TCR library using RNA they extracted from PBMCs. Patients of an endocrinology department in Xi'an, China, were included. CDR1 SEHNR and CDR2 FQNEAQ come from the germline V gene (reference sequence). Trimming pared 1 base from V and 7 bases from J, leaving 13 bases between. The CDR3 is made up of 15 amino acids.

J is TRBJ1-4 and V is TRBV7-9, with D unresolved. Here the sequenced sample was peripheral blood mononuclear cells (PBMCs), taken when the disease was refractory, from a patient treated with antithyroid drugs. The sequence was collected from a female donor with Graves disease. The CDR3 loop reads CASSLGVSQSEKLFF. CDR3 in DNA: TGTGCCAGCAGCTTAGGAGTCTCACAGAGTGAAAAACTGTTTTTT.